Shown below are 18 T cell receptor beta chains from a single sample sequenced in a study of blood T cells in healthy people across ages. PCR was performed a second time for about 6 to 12 cycles using a sample-barcoded 5' primer and a J-beta primer mix. A single record per CDR3 protein comes from TCRdb applying MiXCR to the 5' RACE reads. The sample consists of hundreds of thousands of distinct CDR3 sequences, 58% of them appearing once. The sample comprised blood. Receptors were obtained from a man in his sixties in good health.

Remarks on this clonotype: Relative to the germline gene, one junction end is altered; a read error may explain this. This sequence joins TRBV5-1 and TRBJ1-4, with 11 bases that match TRBD1. The CDR3 has 14 residues. Germline V CDR1 and CDR2: SGHRS, YFSETQ. The CDR3 sequence is CASSPGTGGEKLFF. The DNA of the CDR3 is TGTGCCAGCAGCCCCGGGACAGGGGGAGAAAAACTGTTTTTT.

This chain connects TRBV24-1 to TRBJ2-3; D is undetermined. V dropped 7 bases and J dropped 5 bases, with 15 bases sitting between them. CDR3 length: 14 amino acids. The V gene's germline CDR1 is KGHDR and CDR2 SFDVKD. The CDR3 DNA follows: TGTGCCACCAGCAAGACCGCGGAAGGAGATACGCAGTATTTT. Its protein product is CATSKTAEGDTQYF.

The gene calls are TRBV7-2 and TRBJ1-2; 10 positions agree with TRBD1. The CDR3 extends over 16 amino acids. The trim removed 2 bases at V and 4 bases at J, leaving 7 bases unmatched. Germline V gene sequence: CDR1 SGHTA, CDR2 FQGNSA. The CDR3 spells CASSLSRDRGGYGYTF. CDR3 sequence (DNA): TGTGCCAGCAGCTTATCGAGGGACAGGGGAGGCTATGGCTACACCTTC.

This clonotype was recorded a few times. The CDR3 is CASSQESSTGETQYF. Written as DNA, the CDR3 is TGCGCCAGCAGCCAAGAATCAAGCACCGGAGAGACCCAGTACTTC. The V and J genes are TRBV4-1 and TRBJ2-5; D remains unclear. Germline V CDR1 and CDR2: MGHRA, YSYEKL. There are 15 residues in the CDR3. Trimming stripped 0 bases from V and 4 bases from J, with 12 bases between.

A note on this clonotype: Germline is not matched at one junction end, which may reflect a read error. The chain has TRBV15 and TRBJ2-4; D perhaps matches TRBD2 (6 bases). This CDR3 spans 12 amino acids. Per the germline V gene, CDR1 is LNHNV and CDR2 is YYDKDF (reference sequence). The CDR3 is CATGGAKTIQYF. The CDR3 nucleotides read TGTGCCACCGGAGGGGCCAAAACCATTCAGTACTTC.

This clonotype occurred a few times. The rearrangement joins TRBV6-6 to TRBJ2-4, with D possibly being TRBD2 (7 bases). The CDR3 runs 14 residues. CDR1 is MNHNY and CDR2 is SVGAGI in the germline V gene (reference sequence). The ends were cut back, 2 bases at V and 9 bases at J, with 14 bases in the middle. The CDR3 here is CASSYGQGGGIQYF. The CDR3, as DNA: TGTGCCAGCAGTTACGGTCAGGGAGGGGGCATTCAGTACTTC.

The chain joins TRBV7-9 to TRBJ2-1; 8 nucleotides match TRBD1. J was trimmed by 5 bases and V by 9 bases; bases with no gene match: 9. Germline CDR1 is SEHNR and CDR2 is FQNEAQ (reference sequence). The CDR3 covers 14 residues. The CDR3 DNA reads TGTGCCAGTAGCACCAGGGGGCTCGACAATGAGCAGTTCTTC. It encodes CASSTRGLDNEQFF.

This clonotype has more than one count but fewer than ten. The chain uses TRBV20-1 and TRBJ2-7, with 10 bases matching TRBD1. The CDR3 runs 15 residues. CDR1 and CDR2 (germline): DFQATT, SNEGSKA (reference sequence). Trimming at V came to 0 bases and at J to 4 bases, leaving 6 bases not matched to a gene. CDR3 DNA: TGCAGTGCTAGAGATCCCAGACAGGGGGCTTACGAGCAGTACTTC. Residues: CSARDPRQGAYEQYF.

This clonotype was counted a single time. This chain joins TRBV5-1 and TRBJ1-2; the D gene is possibly TRBD1 (6 bases). In germline, CDR1 is SGHRS, CDR2 YFSETQ. This CDR3 is 15 amino acids long. The V and J ends lost 0 bases and 0 bases respectively, with 9 bases between them. CDR3 DNA: TGCGCCAGCAGCTTGGATGGGGGCCCTAACTATGGCTACACCTTC. Amino acids: CASSLDGGPNYGYTF. The variable domain in full, with the rest retrieved from reference TRBV5-1 and TRBJ1-2, is KAGVTQTPRYLIKTRGQQVTLSCSPISGHRSVSWYQQTPGQGLQFLFEYFSETQRNKGNFPGRFSGRQFSNSRSEMNVSTLELGDSALYLCASSLDGGPNYGYTFGSGTRLTVV.

The chain couples TRBV28 to TRBJ2-1; weak D call: TRBD2 (7 bases). Germline V CDR1 and CDR2: MDHEN, SYDVKM. The V end was cut by 2 bases, the J end by 7 bases, with 15 bases between. The CDR3 totals 15 residues. CDR3 DNA sequence: TGTGCCAGCAGTTTAAGGGGGGGGCGATCGAATGAGCAGTTCTTC. Translating gives CASSLRGGRSNEQFF.

The chain combines TRBV5-1 with TRBJ2-2; no firm D call. Trimming took 4 bases from V and 4 from J, leaving 8 bases between them. The germline CDR1 and CDR2 sequences are SGHRS and YFSETQ. The CDR3 loop spans 13 amino acids. The CDR3 reads CASSQSTTGELFF. For the CDR3, the DNA is TGCGCCAGCAGCCAATCTACCACCGGGGAGCTGTTTTTT.

This clonotype was seen many times. The chain recombines TRBV12-3 or TRBV12-4 with TRBJ2-1; TRBD2 aligns across 10 bases. CDR3 size: 15 residues. With V trimmed by 5 bases and J by 3 bases, 4 bases remained unmatched. The CDR3 loop is CASSRSGGGYNEQFF. CDR3 nucleotide sequence: TGTGCCAGCAGTCGAAGCGGGGGGGGCTACAATGAGCAGTTCTTC.

This clonotype appeared a single time. CDR3 sequence reads: CASSLSLAGDTDTQYF. CDR3 nucleotides: TGTGCCAGCAGTTTAAGCCTAGCGGGGGACACAGATACGCAGTATTTT. This chain uses TRBV12-3 or TRBV12-4 with TRBJ2-3, with 10 nucleotides matching TRBD2. Trimming at V came to 2 bases and at J to 2 bases, leaving 4 bases not matched to a gene. The CDR3 contains 16 residues.

This chain links TRBV7-6 with TRBJ2-1; 7 bases agree with TRBD2. The germline CDR1 and CDR2 sequences are SGHVS and FNYEAQ. V lost 4 bases, J lost 0 bases, and 3 bases stayed unmatched. CDR3 size: 15 residues. The CDR3: CASSSGTNSYNEQFF. CDR3 nucleotides: TGTGCCAGCAGCTCAGGGACTAACTCCTACAATGAGCAGTTCTTC.

The genes are TRBV28 and TRBJ1-2; TRBD1 matches at 7 bases. Germline V gene lookup returns CDR1 MDHEN and CDR2 SYDVKM. The ends lost 6 bases at V and 4 bases at J; junction bases unmatched: 8. The CDR3 has 14 amino acids. In DNA form, the CDR3 reads TGTGCCAGCAGATTCGGACAGGCGTCCTATGGCTACACCTTC. The encoded protein is CASRFGQASYGYTF.

The chain employs TRBV4-2 and TRBJ1-1, with TRBD1 matching 7 bases. The V gene's germline CDR1 is LGHNA and CDR2 YNFKEQ. This CDR3 is built from 17 residues. V shed 1 base and J 1 base; nucleotides not matched to a gene: 9. In DNA, the CDR3 is TGTGCCAGCAGCCAAGTTGACAGGGCTTCTTCGAACACTGAAGCTTTCTTT. Translating it yields CASSQVDRASSNTEAFF.

The chain employs TRBV7-9 and TRBJ2-5, with D possibly being TRBD1 (5 bases). CDR1 SEHNR and CDR2 FQNEAQ come from the germline V gene (reference sequence). Trimming removed 2 bases at V and 4 bases at J, with 8 bases between. There are 13 residues in the CDR3. This chain's CDR3 is CASSLLQGETQYF. The CDR3 bases are TGTGCCAGCAGCTTATTGCAGGGAGAGACCCAGTACTTC.

The rearrangement links TRBV27 to TRBJ2-3, with 7 bases fitting TRBD2. The CDR3 has 18 amino acids. Germline trimming cut 0 bases from V and 2 bases from J; bases unmatched to any gene: 11. Per the germline V gene, CDR1 is MNHEY and CDR2 is SMNVEV (reference sequence). CDR3 in amino acids: CASSLSPFGRQTTDTQYF. In DNA, the CDR3 is TGTGCCAGCAGTTTATCACCCTTCGGGAGGCAGACCACAGATACGCAGTATTTT.